A single sample is the source of the 17 T cell receptor beta chains below, sequenced in a study of technical replicates of blood from a handful of donors. Clones were read by immunoSEQ multiplex PCR, and TCRdb kept only the in-frame ones, dropping some. The repertoire holds 75,000 to 100,000 clones, with 94% as singletons. The sample comprised T cells isolated from PBMCs. These receptors all come from a human donor in good health.

J is TRBJ2-1 and V is TRBV25-1; D gene uncertain. This CDR3 is built from 13 residues. Deletions cut 0 bases from V and 6 bases from J, with 6 bases between. CDR1 is MGHDK, CDR2 SYGVNS, per germline. CDR3 sequence (DNA): TGTGCCAGCAGTGAATATAATCTCAATGAGCAGTTCTTC. Amino acid sequence: CASSEYNLNEQFF.

CDR3 DNA sequence: TGTGCCAGCAGCTTGGGTATAGAGAGGCTATATGGCTACACCTTC. Amino acids: CASSLGIERLYGYTF. V is TRBV5-4 and J is TRBJ1-2, with no clear D. Looked up from germline, CDR1 is SGHNT and CDR2 is YYREEE (reference sequence). The CDR3 has 15 residues. With 0 bases removed from V and 5 bases from J, the gap between germline ends came to 14 bases.

The chain is built from TRBV2 and TRBJ1-5; 9 bases map to TRBD1. Germline V gene data show CDR1 as SNHLY and CDR2 as FYNNEI. The CDR3 has 16 amino acids. V gave up 6 bases and J gave up 0 bases; unmatched junction bases: 6. The CDR3 loop is CASRRTGDISNQPQHF. The CDR3 DNA reads as TGTGCCAGCAGGAGGACAGGGGACATTAGCAATCAGCCCCAGCATTTT.

This chain links TRBV7-9 with TRBJ2-7; D is possibly TRBD1 (5 bases). Trimming cost V 3 bases and J 4 bases, with 13 bases left between them. This CDR3 spans 14 amino acids. Per the germline V gene, CDR1 is SEHNR and CDR2 is FQNEAQ (reference sequence). DNA for the CDR3: TGTGCCAGCAGCTTCTTAGGTTCAGGGTACGAGCAGTACTTC. Amino acids: CASSFLGSGYEQYF.

V is TRBV6-5 and J is TRBJ2-7; 12 bases are shared with TRBD2. This CDR3 has 16 amino acids. CDR1 and CDR2 (germline): MNHEY, SVGAGI. V trimming: 2 bases; J trimming: 2 bases; junction bases outside the gene matches: 4. This CDR3 reads CASSYEWTSGAYEQYF. For the CDR3, the DNA is TGTGCCAGCAGTTACGAGTGGACTAGCGGGGCCTACGAGCAGTACTTC.

The chain couples TRBV13 to TRBJ2-7; 7 nucleotides agree with TRBD2. Trimming at V came to 6 bases and at J to 4 bases, leaving 9 bases not matched to a gene. The V gene's germline CDR1 is PRHDT and CDR2 FYEKMQ (reference sequence). The CDR3 covers 14 residues. CDR3 amino acids: CASRKLARGYEQYF. The CDR3 DNA sequence: TGTGCCAGCAGAAAACTAGCGCGGGGTTACGAGCAGTACTTC.

The chain employs TRBV5-4 and TRBJ1-2, with 7 bases lining up with TRBD1. This CDR3 has 15 amino acids. Germline CDR1 reads SGHNT; CDR2 reads YYREEE (reference sequence). Losses at the gene ends were 0 bases for V and 6 bases for J; bases not matched to a gene: 8. As DNA, the CDR3 is TGTGCCAGCAGCTTGGGTAACAGGGGTGGAGATGGCTACACCTTC. It codes for CASSLGNRGGDGYTF.

Here the CDR3 DNA reads TGTGCCAGCAGCCTCCACGGACTAGTAGTCAGTGTGTCAATCACAGATACGCAGTATTTT. Its protein is CASSLHGLVVSVSITDTQYF. The chain has TRBV5-4 and TRBJ2-3, with 7 bases lining up with TRBD2. CDR3 length: 20 residues. CDR1 is SGHNT, CDR2 YYREEE, per germline (reference sequence). The V gene end was trimmed by 4 bases and the J gene end by 2 bases; junction bases not matched to a gene: 22.

The chain uses TRBV7-9 and TRBJ2-3; 9 nucleotides align to TRBD2. This CDR3 is built from 19 residues. Germline CDR1 and CDR2: SEHNR and FQNEAQ (reference sequence). Losses at the gene ends were 5 bases for V and 1 base for J; bases not matched to a gene: 16. CDR3 sequence reads: CASSPSFGGAGGRTDTQYF. CDR3 nucleotides: TGTGCCAGCAGCCCTTCTTTTGGCGGAGCGGGAGGTCGCACAGATACGCAGTATTTT.

The chain has TRBV19 and TRBJ2-7, with 8 positions matching TRBD2. V shed 5 bases, J shed 2 bases, and the junction held 5 bases outside the gene matches. The CDR3 spans 14 residues. Germline V gene lookup returns CDR1 LNHDA and CDR2 SQIVND (reference sequence). The CDR3 DNA reads as TGTGCCAGTAGTGCCCAGCGGGGGACCTACGAGCAGTACTTC. Protein: CASSAQRGTYEQYF. The entire variable domain, with the rest obtained from reference TRBV19 and TRBJ2-7, is as follows: DGGITQSPKYLFRKEGQNVTLSCEQNLNHDAMYWYRQDPGQGLRLIYYSQIVNDFQKGDIAEGYSVSREKKESFPLTVTSAQKNPTAFYLCASSAQRGTYEQYFGPGTRLTVT.

This chain joins TRBV10-2 and TRBJ2-2; 15 bases are shared with TRBD2. From germline, CDR1 is WSHSY and CDR2 SAAADI. The length of the CDR3 is 15 residues. The trim removed 8 bases at V and 7 bases at J, leaving 5 bases unmatched. In nucleotides, the CDR3 is TGCGCCAGCCATGGACTAGCGGGGGGGTTCGGGGAGCTGTTTTTT. This translates into CASHGLAGGFGELFF.

V usage is TRBV6-6 and J usage is TRBJ1-2; TRBD1 aligns across 7 bases. The CDR3 length is 16 residues. CDR1 and CDR2 from the germline V gene are MNHNY and SVGAGI (reference sequence). Unmatched junction bases numbered 7, after V lost 0 bases and J lost 3 bases. The CDR3 loop is CASSYSTGIYDYGYTF. The CDR3 nucleotides read TGTGCCAGCAGTTACTCGACAGGGATATACGACTATGGCTACACCTTC.

The chain joins TRBV7-9 to TRBJ1-1, with D tentatively TRBD1 (5 bases). The CDR3 sequence is 16 residues long. Trimming stripped 8 bases from V and 1 base from J, with 20 bases between. In germline, CDR1 is SEHNR, CDR2 FQNEAQ (reference sequence). The CDR3, as DNA: TGTGCCAGCTTAGTCAGGGTTTTGGGGCAGAACACTGAAGCTTTCTTT. This gives the protein CASLVRVLGQNTEAFF.

The chain has TRBV10-3 and TRBJ2-3; 7 nucleotides agree with TRBD2. The germline CDR1 and CDR2 sequences are ENHRY and SYGVKD. This CDR3 region has 16 residues. Trimming removed 6 bases from V and 0 bases from J; junction bases left unmatched: 9. In DNA, the CDR3 is TGTGCCATCAGAACGGGAGGTAGACTTAGCACAGATACGCAGTATTTT. Translating it yields CAIRTGGRLSTDTQYF.

J is TRBJ2-5 and V is TRBV9; 7 nucleotides match TRBD1. Losses at the gene ends were 4 bases for V and 2 bases for J; bases not matched to a gene: 5. Germline V lookup: CDR1 SGDLS, CDR2 YYNGEE. The CDR3 spans 14 residues. CDR3 coding DNA: TGTGCCAGCAGCCTACAGGGGCTACAAGAGACCCAGTACTTC. Translating gives CASSLQGLQETQYF.

The J gene is TRBJ1-6, the V gene TRBV11-3; D perhaps matches TRBD1 (6 bases). Trimming left V 5 bases short and J 6 bases short, with 11 bases between. The CDR3 contains 14 residues. The germline CDR1 and CDR2 sequences are SGHNT and YENEEA. CDR3 region: CASSAGTFNSPLHF. The CDR3 nucleotides are TGTGCCAGCAGCGCTGGGACATTTAATTCACCCCTCCACTTT.

The chain is built from TRBV4-1 and TRBJ1-1; TRBD1 matches 9 bases. The length of the CDR3 is 16 residues. Trimming at V came to 3 bases and at J to 2 bases, leaving 7 bases not matched to a gene. Germline-derived CDR1 and CDR2 are MGHRA and YSYEKL. DNA of the CDR3: TGCGCCAGCAGCCAGATACAGGGGGCGGTAAACACTGAAGCTTTCTTT. It codes for CASSQIQGAVNTEAFF.